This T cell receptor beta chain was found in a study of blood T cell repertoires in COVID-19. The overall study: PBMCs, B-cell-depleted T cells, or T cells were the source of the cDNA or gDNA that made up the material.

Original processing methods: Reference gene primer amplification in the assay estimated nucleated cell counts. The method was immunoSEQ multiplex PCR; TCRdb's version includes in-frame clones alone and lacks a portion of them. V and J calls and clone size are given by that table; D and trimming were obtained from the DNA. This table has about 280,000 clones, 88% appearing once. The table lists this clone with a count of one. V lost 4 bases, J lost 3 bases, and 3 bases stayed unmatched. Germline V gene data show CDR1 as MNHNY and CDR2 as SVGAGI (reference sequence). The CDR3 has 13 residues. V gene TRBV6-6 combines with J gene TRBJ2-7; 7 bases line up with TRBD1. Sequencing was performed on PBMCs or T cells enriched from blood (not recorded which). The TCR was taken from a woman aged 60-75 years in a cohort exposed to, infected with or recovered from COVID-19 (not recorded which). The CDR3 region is CASSSGQFYEQYF. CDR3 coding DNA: TGTGCCAGCAGTTCGGGACAGTTCTACGAGCAGTACTTC.